The source of this T cell receptor (beta chain) is a study of OX40 agonist ivuxolimab in advanced cancers. Study-wide points: Expanded peripheral T-cell antigen specificity went undetermined.

For this clone: Its antigen is not known.

The CDR3 totals 13 residues. CDR1 and CDR2 (germline): SGHDT, YYEEEE. V lost 3 bases, J lost 5 bases, and 11 bases lay in between. TCRdb's table, derived via immunoSEQ multiplex PCR, lists solely in-frame clones and lacks some. The sample includes 20,000 to 30,000 clones, 88% of them seen just once. The receptor's source is an adult with an advanced solid tumor such as melanoma, head and neck, liver or kidney cancer. The rearrangement links TRBV5-6 to TRBJ2-5; perhaps TRBD2 as D (7 bases). The sample consisted of CD4+ or CD8+ T cells sorted from blood, taken in a trial of the OX40 agonist ivuxolimab. Written as DNA, the CDR3 is TGTGCCAGCAGCTCCGGGGGGCGGGAGACCCAGTACTTC. Its translation: CASSSGGRETQYF.